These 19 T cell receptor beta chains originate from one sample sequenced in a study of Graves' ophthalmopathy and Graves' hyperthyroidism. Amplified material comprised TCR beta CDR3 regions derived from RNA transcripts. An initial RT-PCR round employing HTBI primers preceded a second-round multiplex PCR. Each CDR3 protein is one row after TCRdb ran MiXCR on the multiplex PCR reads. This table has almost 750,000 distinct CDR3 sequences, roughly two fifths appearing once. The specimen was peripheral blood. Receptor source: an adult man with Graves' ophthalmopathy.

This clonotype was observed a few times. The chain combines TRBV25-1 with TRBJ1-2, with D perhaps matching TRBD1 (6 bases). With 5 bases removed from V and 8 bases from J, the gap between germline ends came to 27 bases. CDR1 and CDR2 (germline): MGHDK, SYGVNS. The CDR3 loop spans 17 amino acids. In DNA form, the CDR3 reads TGTGCCAGCAGTTTAACGTTCGGTCCCGGGGGCGCGAGGGGCTACACCTTC. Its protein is CASSLTFGPGGARGYTF.

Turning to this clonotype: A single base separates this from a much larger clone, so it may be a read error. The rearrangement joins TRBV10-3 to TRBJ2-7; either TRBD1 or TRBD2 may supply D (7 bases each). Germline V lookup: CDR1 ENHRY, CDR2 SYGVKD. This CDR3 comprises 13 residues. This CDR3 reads CAIRGDSEYEQHF. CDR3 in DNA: TGTGCCATTCGGGGGGACAGCGAGTACGAGCAGCACTTC.

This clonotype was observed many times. The CDR3 coding sequence is TGTGCCACCAGCAGAGATACGGGGGTTGCTGAGACCCAGTACTTC. It is translated as CATSRDTGVAETQYF. V and J are TRBV15 and TRBJ2-5; weak D call: TRBD2 (6 bases). Trimming shortened V by 0 bases and J by 5 bases, and 13 bases separated the two germline ends. The CDR3 is made up of 15 amino acids. Looked up from germline, CDR1 is LNHNV and CDR2 is YYDKDF (reference sequence).

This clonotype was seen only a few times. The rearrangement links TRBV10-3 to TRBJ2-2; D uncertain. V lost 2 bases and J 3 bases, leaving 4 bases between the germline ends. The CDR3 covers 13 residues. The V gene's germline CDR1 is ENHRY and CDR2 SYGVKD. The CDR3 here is CAISEPDTGELFF. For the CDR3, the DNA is TGTGCCATCAGTGAGCCTGACACCGGGGAGCTGTTTTTT.

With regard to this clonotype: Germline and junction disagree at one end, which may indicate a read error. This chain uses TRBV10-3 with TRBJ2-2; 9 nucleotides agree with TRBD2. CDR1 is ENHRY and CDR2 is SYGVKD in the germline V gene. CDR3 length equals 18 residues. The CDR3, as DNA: TGTGCCATCAAACAGACTAGCGGAGAAAACACGAACACCGGGGAGCTGTCTTTT. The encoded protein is CAIKQTSGENTNTGELSF.

In DNA form, the CDR3 reads TGTGCCAGCAGTTCTTGGTACAGCCAAGAGACCCAGTACTTC. Its protein product is CASSSWYSQETQYF. J is TRBJ2-5 and V is TRBV25-1; no clear D gene. Germline CDR1 reads MGHDK; CDR2 reads SYGVNS. Trimming stripped 5 bases from V and 1 base from J, with 11 bases between. The CDR3 contains 14 residues.

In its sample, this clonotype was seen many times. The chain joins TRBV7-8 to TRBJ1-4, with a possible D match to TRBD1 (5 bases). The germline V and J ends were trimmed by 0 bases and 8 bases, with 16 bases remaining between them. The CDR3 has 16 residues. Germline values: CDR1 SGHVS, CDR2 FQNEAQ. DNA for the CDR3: TGTGCCAGCAGCTTAGCCCCCGGGGACCTAGGAGAAAAACTGTTTTTT. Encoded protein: CASSLAPGDLGEKLFF.

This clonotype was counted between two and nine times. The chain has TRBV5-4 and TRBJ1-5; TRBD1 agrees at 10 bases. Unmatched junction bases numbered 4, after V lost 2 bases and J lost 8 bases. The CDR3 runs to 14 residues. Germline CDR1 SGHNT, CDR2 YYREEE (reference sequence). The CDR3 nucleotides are TGTGCCAGCAGCTTCGGGGGGACAGGGGAGCCCCAGCATTTT. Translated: CASSFGGTGEPQHF.

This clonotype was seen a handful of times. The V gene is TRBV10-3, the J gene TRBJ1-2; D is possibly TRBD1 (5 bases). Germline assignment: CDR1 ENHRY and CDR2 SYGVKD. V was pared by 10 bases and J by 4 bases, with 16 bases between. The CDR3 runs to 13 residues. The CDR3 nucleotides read TGTGCCAGCACCCAGGACACCTTCTATGGCTACACCTTC. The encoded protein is CASTQDTFYGYTF.

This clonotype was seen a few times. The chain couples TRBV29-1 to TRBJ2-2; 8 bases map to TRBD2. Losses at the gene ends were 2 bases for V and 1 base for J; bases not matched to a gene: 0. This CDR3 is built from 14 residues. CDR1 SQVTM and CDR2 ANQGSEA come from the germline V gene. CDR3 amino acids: CSVETSGNTGELFF. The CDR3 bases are TGCAGCGTTGAAACTAGCGGGAACACCGGGGAGCTGTTTTTT.

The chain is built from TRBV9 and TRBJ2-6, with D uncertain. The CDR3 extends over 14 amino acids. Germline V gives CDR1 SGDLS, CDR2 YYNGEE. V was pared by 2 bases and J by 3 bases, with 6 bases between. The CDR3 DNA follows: TGTGCCAGCAGCGTTGAGTATGGGGCCAACGTCCTGACTTTC. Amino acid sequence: CASSVEYGANVLTF.

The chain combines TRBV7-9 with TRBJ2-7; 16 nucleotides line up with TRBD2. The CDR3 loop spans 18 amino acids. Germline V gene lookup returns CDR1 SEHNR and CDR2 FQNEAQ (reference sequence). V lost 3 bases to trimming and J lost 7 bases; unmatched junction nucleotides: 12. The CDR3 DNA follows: TGTGCCAGCAGCTTCCCCGGGACTAGCGGGGGGGCCTTTGGAGAGCAGTACTTC. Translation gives CASSFPGTSGGAFGEQYF.

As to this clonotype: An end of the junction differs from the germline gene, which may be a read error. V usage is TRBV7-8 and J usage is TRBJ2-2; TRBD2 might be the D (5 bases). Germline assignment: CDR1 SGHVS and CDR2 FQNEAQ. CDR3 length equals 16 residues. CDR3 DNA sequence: TGCGCCAGCAGCCAAGAACGGACTTATAACACCGGGGAGCTGTTTTTT. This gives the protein CASSQERTYNTGELFF. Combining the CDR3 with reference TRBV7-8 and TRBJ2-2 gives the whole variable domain GAGVSQSPRYKVAKRGQDVALRCDPISGHVSLFWYQQALGQGPEFLTYFQNEAQLDKSGLPSDRFFAERPEGSVSTLKIQRTQQEDSAVYLCASSQERTYNTGELFFGEGSRLTVL.

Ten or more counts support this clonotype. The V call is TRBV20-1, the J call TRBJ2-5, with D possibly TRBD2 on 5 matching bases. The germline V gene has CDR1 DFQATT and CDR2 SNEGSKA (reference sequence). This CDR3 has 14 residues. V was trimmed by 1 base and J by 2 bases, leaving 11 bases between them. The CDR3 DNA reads TGCAGTGCTAGAGGAGCGGCCGGACAAGAGACCCAGTACTTC. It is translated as CSARGAAGQETQYF.

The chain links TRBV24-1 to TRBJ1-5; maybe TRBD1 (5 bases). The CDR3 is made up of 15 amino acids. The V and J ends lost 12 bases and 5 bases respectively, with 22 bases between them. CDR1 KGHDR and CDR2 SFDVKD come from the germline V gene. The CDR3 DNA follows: TGTGCCTGGAGTTCCTCCGGGACGGCATATCAGCCCCAGCATTTT. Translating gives CAWSSSGTAYQPQHF.

The CDR3: CTWGRFKNTEAFF. CDR3 coding DNA: TGCACCTGGGGGAGGTTTAAGAACACTGAAGCTTTCTTT. The chain uses TRBV20-1 and TRBJ1-1; possibly TRBD1 for D (5 bases). CDR3 length: 13 residues. The germline V gene encodes CDR1 DFQATT and CDR2 SNEGSKA (reference sequence).

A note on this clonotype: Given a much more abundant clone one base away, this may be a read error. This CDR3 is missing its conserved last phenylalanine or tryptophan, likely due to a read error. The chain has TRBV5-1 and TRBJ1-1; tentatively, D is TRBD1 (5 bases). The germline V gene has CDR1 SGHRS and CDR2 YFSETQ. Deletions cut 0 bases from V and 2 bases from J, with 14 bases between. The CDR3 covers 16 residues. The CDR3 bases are TGCGCCAGCAGCTTGGCCGTAGGTCAGGGAAACACTGAAGCTTTCCTT. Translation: CASSLAVGQGNTEAFL.

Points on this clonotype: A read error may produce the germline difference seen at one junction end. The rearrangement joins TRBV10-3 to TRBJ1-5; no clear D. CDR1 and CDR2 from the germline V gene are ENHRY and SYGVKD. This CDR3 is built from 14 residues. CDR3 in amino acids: CASSYDNRMQPQHF. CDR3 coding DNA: TGTGCCAGCAGTTACGACAATAGAATGCAGCCCCAGCATTTT.

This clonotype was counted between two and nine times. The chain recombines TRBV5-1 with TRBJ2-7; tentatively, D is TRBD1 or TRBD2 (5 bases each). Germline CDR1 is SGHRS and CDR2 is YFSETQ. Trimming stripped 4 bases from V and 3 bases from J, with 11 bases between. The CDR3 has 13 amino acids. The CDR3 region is CASSVRDGYEQYF. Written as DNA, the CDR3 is TGCGCCAGCAGCGTCCGGGACGGCTACGAGCAGTACTTC.